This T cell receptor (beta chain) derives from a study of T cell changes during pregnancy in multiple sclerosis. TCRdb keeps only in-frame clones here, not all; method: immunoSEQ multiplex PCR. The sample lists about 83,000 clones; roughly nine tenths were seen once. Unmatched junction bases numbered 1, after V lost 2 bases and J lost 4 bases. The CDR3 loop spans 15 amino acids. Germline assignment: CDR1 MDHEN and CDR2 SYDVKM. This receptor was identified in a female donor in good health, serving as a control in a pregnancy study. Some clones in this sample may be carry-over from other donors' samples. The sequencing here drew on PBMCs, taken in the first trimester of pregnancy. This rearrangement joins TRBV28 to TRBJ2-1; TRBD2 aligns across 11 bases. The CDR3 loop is CASSLRTSGYNEQFF. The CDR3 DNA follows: TGTGCCAGCAGTTTAAGGACTAGCGGGTACAATGAGCAGTTCTTC.